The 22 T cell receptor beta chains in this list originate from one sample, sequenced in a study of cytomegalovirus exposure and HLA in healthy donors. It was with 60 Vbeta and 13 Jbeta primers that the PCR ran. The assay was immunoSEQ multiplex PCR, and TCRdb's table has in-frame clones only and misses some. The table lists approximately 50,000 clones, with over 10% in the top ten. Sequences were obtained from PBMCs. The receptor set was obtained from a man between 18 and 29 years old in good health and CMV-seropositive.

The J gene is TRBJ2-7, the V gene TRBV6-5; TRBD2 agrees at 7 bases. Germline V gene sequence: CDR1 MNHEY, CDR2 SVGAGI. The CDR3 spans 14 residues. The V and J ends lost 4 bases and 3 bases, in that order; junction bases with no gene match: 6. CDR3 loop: CASSSVGGGYEQYF. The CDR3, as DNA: TGTGCCAGCAGTTCAGTTGGGGGGGGCTACGAGCAGTACTTC.

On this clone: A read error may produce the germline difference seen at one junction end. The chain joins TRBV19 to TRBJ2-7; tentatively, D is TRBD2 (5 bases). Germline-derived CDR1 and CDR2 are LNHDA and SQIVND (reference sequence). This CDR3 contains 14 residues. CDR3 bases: TGTGCCAGTAGTATAGTTGGACTCCCCTACGAGCAGCACTTC. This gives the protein CASSIVGLPYEQHF.

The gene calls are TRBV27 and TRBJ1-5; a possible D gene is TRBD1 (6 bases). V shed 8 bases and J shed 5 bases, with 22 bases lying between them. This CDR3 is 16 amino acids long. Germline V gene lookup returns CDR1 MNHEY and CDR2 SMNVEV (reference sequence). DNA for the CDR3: TGTGCCAGCTCAACTTCTTACAGGGATTTGGATCAGCCCCAGCATTTT. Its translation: CASSTSYRDLDQPQHF.

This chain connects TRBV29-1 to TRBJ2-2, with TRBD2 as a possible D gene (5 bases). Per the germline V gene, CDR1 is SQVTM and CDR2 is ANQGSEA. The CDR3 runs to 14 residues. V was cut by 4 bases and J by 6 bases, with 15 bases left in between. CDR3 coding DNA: TGCAGCGTTGCCGAGGGCCAAAGGGCCGGGGAGCTGTTTTTT. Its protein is CSVAEGQRAGELFF.

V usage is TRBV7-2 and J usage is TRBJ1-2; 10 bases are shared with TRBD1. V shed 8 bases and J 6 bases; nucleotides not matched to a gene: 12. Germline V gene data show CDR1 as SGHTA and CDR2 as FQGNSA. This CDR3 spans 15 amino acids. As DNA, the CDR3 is TGTGCCAGCCGATACCGGGACAGGGGATTCGATGGCTACACCTTC. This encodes CASRYRDRGFDGYTF.

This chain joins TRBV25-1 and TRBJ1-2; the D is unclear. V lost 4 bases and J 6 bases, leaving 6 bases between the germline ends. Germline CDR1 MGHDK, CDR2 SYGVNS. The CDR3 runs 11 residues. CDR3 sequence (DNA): TGTGCCAGCAGTGGAGGAAATGGCTACACCTTC. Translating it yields CASSGGNGYTF.

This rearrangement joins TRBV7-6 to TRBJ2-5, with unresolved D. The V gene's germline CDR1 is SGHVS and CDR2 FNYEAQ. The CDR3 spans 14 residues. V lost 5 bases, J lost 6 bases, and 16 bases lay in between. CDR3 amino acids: CASSPSVEFQTQYF. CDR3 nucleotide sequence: TGTGCCAGCAGCCCGTCGGTTGAATTTCAGACCCAGTACTTC. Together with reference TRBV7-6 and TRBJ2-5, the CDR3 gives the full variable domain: GAGVSQSPRYKVTKRGQDVALRCDPISGHVSLYWYRQALGQGPEFLTYFNYEAQQDKSGLPNDRFSAERPEGSISTLTIQRTEQRDSAMYRCASSPSVEFQTQYFGPGTRLLVL.

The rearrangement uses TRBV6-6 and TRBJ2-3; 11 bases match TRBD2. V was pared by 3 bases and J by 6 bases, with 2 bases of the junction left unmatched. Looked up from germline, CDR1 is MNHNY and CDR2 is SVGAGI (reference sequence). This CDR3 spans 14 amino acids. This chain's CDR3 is CASSYTSGSDTQYF. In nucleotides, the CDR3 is TGTGCCAGCAGTTATACTAGCGGGAGTGATACGCAGTATTTT.

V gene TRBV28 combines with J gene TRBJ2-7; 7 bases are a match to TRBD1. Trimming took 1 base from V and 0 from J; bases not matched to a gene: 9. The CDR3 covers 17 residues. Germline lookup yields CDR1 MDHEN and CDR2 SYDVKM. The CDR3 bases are TGTGCCAGCAGTTTATACCCACAGGGGACCACCTCCTACGAGCAGTACTTC. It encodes CASSLYPQGTTSYEQYF.

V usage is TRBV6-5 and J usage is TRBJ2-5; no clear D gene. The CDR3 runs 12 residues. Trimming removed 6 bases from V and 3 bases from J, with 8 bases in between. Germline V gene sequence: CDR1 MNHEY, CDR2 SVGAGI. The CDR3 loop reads CASRQNKETQYF. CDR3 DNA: TGTGCCAGCAGGCAGAACAAAGAGACCCAGTACTTC.

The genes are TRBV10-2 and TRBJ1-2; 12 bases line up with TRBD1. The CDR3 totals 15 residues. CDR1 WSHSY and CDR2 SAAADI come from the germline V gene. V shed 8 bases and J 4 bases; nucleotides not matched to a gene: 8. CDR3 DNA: TGCGCCAGCCGGGACAGGGGGCAATCTATCTATGGCTACACCTTC. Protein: CASRDRGQSIYGYTF.

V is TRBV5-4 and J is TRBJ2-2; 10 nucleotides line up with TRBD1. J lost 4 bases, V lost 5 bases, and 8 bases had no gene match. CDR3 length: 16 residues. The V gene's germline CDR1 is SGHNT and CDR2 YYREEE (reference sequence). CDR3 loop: CASSSRQGAGTGELFF. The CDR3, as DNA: TGTGCCAGCAGTTCTCGACAGGGGGCGGGCACCGGGGAGCTGTTTTTT.

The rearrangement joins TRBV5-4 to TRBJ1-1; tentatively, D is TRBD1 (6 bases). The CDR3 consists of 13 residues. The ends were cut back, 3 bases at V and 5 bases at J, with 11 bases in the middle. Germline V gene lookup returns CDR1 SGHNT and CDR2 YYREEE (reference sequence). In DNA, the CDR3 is TGTGCCAGCAGCTCATTTCAGGGGACTGAAGCTTTCTTT. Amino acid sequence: CASSSFQGTEAFF.

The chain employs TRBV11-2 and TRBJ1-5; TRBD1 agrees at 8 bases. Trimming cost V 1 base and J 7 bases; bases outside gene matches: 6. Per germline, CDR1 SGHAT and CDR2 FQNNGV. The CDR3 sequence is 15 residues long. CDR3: CASSLGQGAGQPQHF. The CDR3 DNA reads TGTGCCAGCAGCTTAGGGCAGGGGGCTGGACAGCCCCAGCATTTT.

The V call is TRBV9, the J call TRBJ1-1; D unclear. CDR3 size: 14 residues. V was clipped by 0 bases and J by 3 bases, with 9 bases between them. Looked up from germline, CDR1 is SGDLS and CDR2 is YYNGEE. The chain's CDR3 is CASSVAPGDTEAFF. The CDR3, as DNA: TGTGCCAGCAGCGTAGCTCCCGGGGACACTGAAGCTTTCTTT. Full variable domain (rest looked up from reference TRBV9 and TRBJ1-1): DSGVTQTPKHLITATGQRVTLRCSPRSGDLSVYWYQQSLDQGLQFLIQYYNGEERAKGNILERFSAQQFPDLHSELNLSSLELGDSALYFCASSVAPGDTEAFFGQGTRLTVV.

In nucleotides, the CDR3 is TGTGCCTGGGAACTTAGTAGCTCCTACAATGAGCAGTTCTTC. Amino acids: CAWELSSSYNEQFF. The chain is built from TRBV30 and TRBJ2-1, with D hard to call. The CDR3 covers 14 residues. The germline gives CDR1 GTSNPN, CDR2 SVGIG (reference sequence). V was trimmed by 5 bases and J by 0 bases, leaving 11 bases between them.

The CDR3 spells CASLTSGPPSYNEQFF. The DNA for the CDR3 is TGTGCCAGCTTGACTAGCGGGCCACCCTCCTACAATGAGCAGTTCTTC. This rearrangement joins TRBV2 to TRBJ2-1; 10 bases map to TRBD2. V gave up 8 bases and J gave up 0 bases; unmatched junction bases: 7. Germline V lookup: CDR1 SNHLY, CDR2 FYNNEI. The CDR3 contains 16 residues.

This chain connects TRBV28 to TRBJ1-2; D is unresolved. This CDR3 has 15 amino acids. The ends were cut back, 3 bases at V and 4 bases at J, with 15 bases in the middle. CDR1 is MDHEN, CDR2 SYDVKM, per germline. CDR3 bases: TGTGCCAGCAGTTTCGCCGAGGTTGGAGGCTATGGCTACACCTTC. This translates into CASSFAEVGGYGYTF.

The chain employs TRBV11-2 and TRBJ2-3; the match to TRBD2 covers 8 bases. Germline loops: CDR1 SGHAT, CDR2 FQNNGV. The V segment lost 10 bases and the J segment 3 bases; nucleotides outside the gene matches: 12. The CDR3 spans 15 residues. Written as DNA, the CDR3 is TGTGCCACCAAGGCCGGGACTAGAGGGACAGATACGCAGTATTTT. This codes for CATKAGTRGTDTQYF.

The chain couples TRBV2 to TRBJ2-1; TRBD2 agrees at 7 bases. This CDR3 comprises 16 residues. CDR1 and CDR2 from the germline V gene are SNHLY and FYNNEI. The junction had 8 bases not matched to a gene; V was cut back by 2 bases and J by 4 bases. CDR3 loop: CASSELGEGGYNEQFF. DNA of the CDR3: TGTGCCAGCAGTGAACTCGGGGAGGGCGGGTACAATGAGCAGTTCTTC.

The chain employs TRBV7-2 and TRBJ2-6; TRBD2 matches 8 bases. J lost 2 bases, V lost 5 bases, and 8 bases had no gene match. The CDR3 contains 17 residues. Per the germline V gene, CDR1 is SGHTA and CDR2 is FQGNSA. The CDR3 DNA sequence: TGTGCCAGCAGCCCTCATGCGGGGGGCGCTGGGGCCAACGTCCTGACTTTC. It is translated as CASSPHAGGAGANVLTF.

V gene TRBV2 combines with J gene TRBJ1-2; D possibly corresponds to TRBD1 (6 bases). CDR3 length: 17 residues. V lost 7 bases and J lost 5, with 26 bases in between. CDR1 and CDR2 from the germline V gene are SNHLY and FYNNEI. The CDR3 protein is CASTGAGEGYWVYGYTF. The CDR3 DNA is TGTGCCAGCACAGGGGCTGGGGAAGGTTATTGGGTATATGGCTACACCTTC.